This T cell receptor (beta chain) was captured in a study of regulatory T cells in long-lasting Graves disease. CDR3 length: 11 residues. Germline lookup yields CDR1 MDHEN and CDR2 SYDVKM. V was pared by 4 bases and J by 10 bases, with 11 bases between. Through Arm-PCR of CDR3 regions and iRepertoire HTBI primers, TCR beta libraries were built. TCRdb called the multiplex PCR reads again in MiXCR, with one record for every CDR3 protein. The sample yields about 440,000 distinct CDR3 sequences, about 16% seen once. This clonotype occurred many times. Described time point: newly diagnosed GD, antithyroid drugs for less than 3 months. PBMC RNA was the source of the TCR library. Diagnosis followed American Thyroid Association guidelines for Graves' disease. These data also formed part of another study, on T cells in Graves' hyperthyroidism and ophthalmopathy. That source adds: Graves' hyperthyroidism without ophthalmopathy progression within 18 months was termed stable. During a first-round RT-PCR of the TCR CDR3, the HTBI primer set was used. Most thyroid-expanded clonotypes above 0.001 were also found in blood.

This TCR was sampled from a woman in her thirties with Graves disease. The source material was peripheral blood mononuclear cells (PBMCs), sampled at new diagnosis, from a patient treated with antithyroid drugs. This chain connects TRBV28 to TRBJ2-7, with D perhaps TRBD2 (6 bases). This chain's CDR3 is CASSSGLLQYF. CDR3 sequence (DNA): TGTGCCAGCAGTTCCGGACTATTACAGTACTTC.